A selection of T cell receptor beta chains follows, all from one sample in a study of T cells after yellow fever vaccination. TCRdb re-called the 5' RACE reads through MiXCR, storing one row per CDR3 protein. The sample has 620,000 or so distinct CDR3 sequences, 17% seen once. The specimen comprised PBMCs, sampled around 5 days after the first yellow fever vaccination. The receptors were sampled from a man aged 18 to 30 who received the YFV17D yellow fever vaccine. Both conserved end residues are part of each CDR3. A D gene is named only where the DNA matches it firmly. Size is omitted from some rows. Given values are once, few, many or a class for expanded clones.

size | D | J | V | CDR3 | DNA
NA | NA | TRBJ2-5 | TRBV7-9 | CASSLISGETQYF | TGTGCCAGCAGCTTAATTTCAGGGGAGACCCAGTACTTC
few | NA | TRBJ2-5 | TRBV4-3 | CASSQELMETQYF | TGCGCCAGCAGCCAAGAGTTGATGGAGACCCAGTACTTC
NA | TRBD2 | TRBJ2-5 | TRBV10-3 | CAINAGGLETQYF | TGTGCCATCAACGCGGGGGGGCTGGAGACCCAGTACTTC
NA | TRBD1 | TRBJ1-1 | TRBV7-2 | CASSLQPGQIEAFF | TGTGCCAGCAGCTTACAACCGGGACAGATTGAAGCTTTCTTT
NA | NA | TRBJ2-5 | TRBV6-2/TRBV6-3 | CASSPMFRGLQETQYF | TGTGCCAGCAGTCCAATGTTCAGGGGTCTCCAAGAGACCCAGTACTTC
few | NA | TRBJ2-1 | TRBV30 | CAWSPGSLSYNEQFF | TGTGCCTGGAGTCCAGGGAGTCTCTCCTACAATGAGCAGTTCTTC
NA | NA | TRBJ1-1 | TRBV6-2/TRBV6-3 | CASSYLARTEAFF | TGTGCCAGCAGTTACTTGGCGCGCACTGAAGCTTTCTTT
NA | TRBD1 | TRBJ1-2 | TRBV12-3/TRBV12-4 | CASTTGTGMGYTF | TGTGCCAGCACCACGGGGACAGGGATGGGCTACACCTTC
few | TRBD1 | TRBJ2-4 | TRBV12-3/TRBV12-4 | CASSLLGQGLIYIQYF | TGTGCCAGCAGCCTCCTGGGACAGGGGCTGATATACATTCAGTACTTC
few | NA | TRBJ2-6 | TRBV7-8 | CASSSQGANVLTF | TGTGCCAGCAGCTCACAGGGGGCCAACGTCCTGACTTTC
few | TRBD1 | TRBJ1-6 | TRBV7-2 | CASSSTGNNSPLHF | TGTGCCAGCAGCTCGACAGGGAATAATTCACCCCTCCACTTT
NA | NA | TRBJ2-3 | TRBV27 | CASSLFADSSTDTQYF | TGTGCCAGCAGTTTATTCGCGGATTCTAGCACAGATACGCAGTATTTT
NA | NA | TRBJ2-7 | TRBV7-9 | CASSPRGGSVREQYF | TGTGCCAGCAGCCCGAGGGGGGGCTCCGTGCGGGAGCAGTACTTC
few | TRBD2 | TRBJ2-5 | TRBV7-3 | CASSPTGGVETQYF | TGTGCCAGCAGTCCCACGGGGGGGGTAGAGACCCAGTACTTC
many | NA | TRBJ1-1 | TRBV20-1 | CSARHIRANTEAFF | TGCAGTGCTCGGCACATTAGGGCTAACACTGAAGCTTTCTTT
NA | NA | TRBJ1-2 | TRBV6-5 | CASSYSRGAGGYTF | TGTGCCAGCAGTTACTCAAGGGGGGCGGGTGGCTACACCTTC
NA | NA | TRBJ1-1 | TRBV20-1 | CSARGAEVRTEAFF | TGCAGTGCTAGGGGGGCGGAGGTACGGACTGAAGCTTTCTTT
few | NA | TRBJ2-5 | TRBV25-1 | CASTQAGGGWTQYF | TGTGCCAGCACCCAGGCCGGGGGCGGATGGACCCAGTACTTC
NA | NA | TRBJ1-6 | TRBV10-3 | CATTPSNGNSPLHF | TGTGCCACGACGCCGTCGAACGGGAATTCACCCCTCCACTTT
NA | TRBD2 | TRBJ2-1 | TRBV6-2/TRBV6-3 | CASSYRLGLAGGWFWDNEQFF | TGTGCCAGCAGTTACCGCCTGGGACTAGCGGGGGGCTGGTTCTGGGACAATGAGCAGTTCTTC
NA | NA | TRBJ1-5 | TRBV20-1 | CSAQTDSNQPQHF | TGCAGTGCGCAGACAGATAGCAATCAGCCCCAGCATTTT
many | NA | TRBJ1-5 | TRBV7-9 | CASSFAGGVNQPQHF | TGTGCCAGCAGCTTTGCGGGGGGAGTCAATCAGCCCCAGCATTTT
few | NA | TRBJ1-1 | TRBV7-9 | CASSLVELRGTEAFF | TGTGCCAGCAGCTTAGTAGAGTTGAGGGGGACTGAAGCTTTCTTT
NA | TRBD2 | TRBJ2-7 | TRBV20-1 | CSARGGGNFYEQYF | TGCAGTGCCCGGGGGGGCGGAAACTTCTACGAGCAGTACTTC
few | NA | TRBJ1-1 | TRBV5-1 | CASRRTMNTEAFF | TGCGCCAGCAGAAGGACAATGAACACTGAAGCTTTCTTT
few | NA | TRBJ2-1 | TRBV5-1 | CASSWTSNNEQFF | TGCGCCAGCAGCTGGACATCTAACAATGAGCAGTTCTTC
many | TRBD1 | TRBJ2-3 | TRBV7-9 | CASSPRDRGTDTQYF | TGTGCCAGCAGCCCACGGGACAGGGGTACAGATACGCAGTATTTT
NA | TRBD2 | TRBJ2-3 | TRBV27 | CASRGIAGTTDTQYF | TGTGCCAGCCGCGGGATAGCGGGTACCACAGATACGCAGTATTTT
NA | NA | TRBJ1-6 | TRBV6-2/TRBV6-3 | CASSDRLGNSPLHF | TGTGCCAGCAGCGACAGGCTCGGGAATTCACCCCTCCACTTT
NA | TRBD2 | TRBJ2-1 | TRBV20-1 | CSARHPTSGGAGEQFF | TGCAGTGCTAGACATCCGACTAGCGGGGGGGCTGGGGAGCAGTTCTTC
NA | TRBD2 | TRBJ2-3 | TRBV5-4 | CASSLKAGDTDTQYF | TGTGCCAGCAGCTTGAAAGCGGGGGACACAGATACGCAGTATTTT
few | NA | TRBJ1-1 | TRBV20-1 | CSVPGWMNTEAFF | TGCAGTGTCCCCGGATGGATGAACACTGAAGCTTTCTTT
few | NA | TRBJ2-3 | TRBV6-1 | CASLTSILSTDTQYF | TGTGCCAGTCTGACCAGTATCCTTAGCACAGATACGCAGTATTTT
NA | NA | TRBJ2-2 | TRBV4-3 | CASSQEASAYPGELFF | TGCGCCAGCAGCCAAGAGGCTAGCGCGTACCCCGGGGAGCTGTTTTTT
few | TRBD2 | TRBJ2-5 | TRBV29-1 | CSVVSSGGAPETQYF | TGCAGCGTTGTCTCTAGCGGGGGGGCCCCAGAGACCCAGTACTTC
few | NA | TRBJ1-2 | TRBV25-1 | CASSEYGESPGYGYTF | TGTGCCAGCAGTGAATACGGCGAGAGCCCGGGCTATGGCTACACCTTC
NA | NA | TRBJ1-6 | TRBV12-3/TRBV12-4 | CASSFSYNSPLHF | TGTGCCAGCAGTTTCTCATATAATTCACCCCTCCACTTT
few | NA | TRBJ1-5 | TRBV2 | CASEWGSYQPQHF | TGTGCCAGTGAGTGGGGAAGTTATCAGCCCCAGCATTTT
few | NA | TRBJ1-4 | TRBV7-6 | CASSSLDGKLFF | TGTGCCAGCAGCTCCCTAGATGGAAAACTGTTTTTT
few | TRBD2 | TRBJ2-3 | TRBV20-1 | CSAAGSGGPTDTQYF | TGCAGTGCGGCTGGAAGCGGGGGGCCCACAGATACGCAGTATTTT